Below are 17 T cell receptor beta chains sequenced from a single sample in a study of early T cells in non-severe SARS-CoV-2 infection. MiXCR, applied by TCRdb to the 5' RACE reads, yields one record per CDR3 protein. The sample shows 50,000 to 60,000 distinct CDR3 sequences, around 13% of them seen only once. Input material: whole blood. All receptors come from an adult who was a healthcare worker with PCR-confirmed SARS-CoV-2 infection or an uninfected control (not recorded which).

The table lists this clonotype with a few counts. The rearrangement links TRBV7-9 to TRBJ2-3, with TRBD1 matching 9 bases. Germline trimming cut 5 bases from V and 0 bases from J; bases unmatched to any gene: 12. CDR1 SEHNR and CDR2 FQNEAQ come from the germline V gene (reference sequence). The CDR3 runs to 18 residues. The CDR3 loop reads CASSPWRTGVPSTDTQYF. DNA for the CDR3: TGTGCCAGCAGCCCTTGGAGGACAGGGGTCCCCAGCACAGATACGCAGTATTTT. Full variable domain (missing parts from reference TRBV7-9 and TRBJ2-3): DTGVSQNPRHKITKRGQNVTFRCDPISEHNRLYWYRQTLGQGPEFLTYFQNEAQLEKSRLLSDRFSAERPKGSFSTLEIQRTEQGDSAMYLCASSPWRTGVPSTDTQYFGPGTRLTVL.

The chain employs TRBV7-6 and TRBJ2-7, with D possibly TRBD2 on 6 matching bases. The V and J ends lost 5 bases and 6 bases respectively, with 20 bases between them. This CDR3 is 15 amino acids long. The germline CDR1 and CDR2 sequences are SGHVS and FNYEAQ. This CDR3 is CASSTIAGRFGEQYF. The DNA for the CDR3 is TGTGCCAGCAGCACGATCGCGGGACGGTTCGGCGAGCAGTACTTC. The variable domain in full, with the rest retrieved from reference TRBV7-6 and TRBJ2-7, is GAGVSQSPRYKVTKRGQDVALRCDPISGHVSLYWYRQALGQGPEFLTYFNYEAQQDKSGLPNDRFSAERPEGSISTLTIQRTEQRDSAMYRCASSTIAGRFGEQYFGPGTRLTVT.

In this sample, this clonotype turned up many times. J is TRBJ2-5 and V is TRBV5-1; the match to TRBD1 covers 9 bases. Trimming cost V 0 bases and J 5 bases; bases outside gene matches: 8. The germline CDR1 and CDR2 sequences are SGHRS and YFSETQ. The CDR3 contains 16 residues. The CDR3 is CASSLGFTGGMETQYF. The CDR3 bases are TGCGCCAGCAGCTTGGGGTTCACAGGGGGCATGGAGACCCAGTACTTC.

This clonotype showed up just a few times. This sequence joins TRBV29-1 and TRBJ1-3, with D perhaps TRBD1 (6 bases). The V gene lost 6 bases and the J gene lost 1 base, with 16 bases spanning the gap. CDR1 is SQVTM, CDR2 ANQGSEA, per germline. This CDR3 is 15 amino acids long. The CDR3 region has the DNA TGCAGCGTCATGACAGGCGCAGGATCTGGAAACACCATATATTTT. Translating it yields CSVMTGAGSGNTIYF.

This chain connects TRBV5-1 to TRBJ1-3; D remains ambiguous. Germline V CDR1 and CDR2: SGHRS, YFSETQ. Trimming took off 2 bases at V and 0 bases at J, with 21 bases between the two ends. This CDR3 spans 19 amino acids. CDR3 residues: CASSFRPGPGLRSGNTIYF. The DNA of the CDR3 is TGCGCCAGCAGCTTCCGACCCGGTCCCGGACTACGCTCTGGAAACACCATATATTTT.

This rearrangement joins TRBV20-1 to TRBJ2-3; D may be TRBD1 or TRBD2 (7 bases each). The germline V gene encodes CDR1 DFQATT and CDR2 SNEGSKA (reference sequence). The V end lost 3 bases, the J end lost 7 bases, and 14 bases lay between the germline ends. CDR3 size: 13 residues. In DNA, the CDR3 is TGCAGTGCTAGCCAGGGGGGGCTGAATACGCAGTATTTT. Translating gives CSASQGGLNTQYF.

This clonotype has more than one count but fewer than ten. This sequence joins TRBV7-2 and TRBJ2-3, with TRBD2 matching 7 bases. V was clipped by 2 bases and J by 2 bases; unmatched bases: 4. The CDR3 runs 15 residues. Germline-derived CDR1 and CDR2 are SGHTA and FQGNSA. CDR3 nucleotides: TGTGCCAGCAGCTTACTGCGGGGGTCCACAGATACGCAGTATTTT. Translating gives CASSLLRGSTDTQYF.

This clonotype showed up many times. The chain couples TRBV29-1 to TRBJ1-2; D not certain. The CDR3 is 14 residues long. V was shortened by 7 bases and J by 4 bases, with 19 bases between the two germline ends. The germline CDR1 and CDR2 sequences are SQVTM and ANQGSEA. The CDR3 region has the DNA TGCAGCGCCCGACGGGAGGAGAAGTTCTATGGCTACACCTTC. Protein: CSARREEKFYGYTF.

This clonotype turned up a few times. The rearrangement joins TRBV15 to TRBJ1-5; TRBD1 aligns across 7 bases. Germline CDR1 is LNHNV and CDR2 is YYDKDF (reference sequence). This CDR3 is 17 amino acids long. The trim removed 0 bases at V and 5 bases at J, leaving 10 bases unmatched. The CDR3 DNA reads TGTGCCACCAGCAGAGATCCCGGGACAGAGTTCCATCAGCCCCAGCATTTT. Its translation: CATSRDPGTEFHQPQHF.

This clonotype was seen at least ten times. This sequence joins TRBV10-1 and TRBJ2-3, with D possibly matching TRBD2 (5 bases). The V gene lost 0 bases and the J gene lost 7 bases, with 8 bases spanning the gap. CDR3 length equals 13 residues. Germline loops: CDR1 WNHNN, CDR2 SYGVQD (reference sequence). CDR3 sequence (DNA): TGCGCCAGCAGTGAGTCGGGGAGTTATACGCAGTATTTT. This codes for CASSESGSYTQYF.

This clonotype is categorized as medium-sized. The V call is TRBV27, the J call TRBJ1-2; D is ambiguous. With 0 bases removed from V and 2 bases from J, the gap between germline ends came to 4 bases. The CDR3 runs to 13 residues. Per germline, CDR1 MNHEY and CDR2 SMNVEV (reference sequence). CDR3 bases: TGTGCCAGCAGTTTATCAGGGAACTATGGCTACACCTTC. This encodes CASSLSGNYGYTF.

This clonotype was counted many times. The chain joins TRBV7-2 to TRBJ2-5, with 14 bases identical to TRBD2. This CDR3 has 16 residues. V lost 3 bases, J lost 5 bases, and 5 bases stayed unmatched. The germline V gene has CDR1 SGHTA and CDR2 FQGNSA. The CDR3 region has the DNA TGTGCCAGCAGCTTCGGACTAGCGGGGGGTGGCGAGACCCAGTACTTC. Translated, it gives CASSFGLAGGGETQYF.

The V and J genes are TRBV6-6 and TRBJ2-7; the match to TRBD1 covers 7 bases. Germline V gene data show CDR1 as MNHNY and CDR2 as SVGAGI (reference sequence). The CDR3 loop spans 14 amino acids. With V trimmed by 5 bases and J by 2 bases, 6 bases remained unmatched. The CDR3 DNA is TGTGCCAGCAGTCCCGGACAGGCACCCTACGAGCAGTACTTC. Translated, it gives CASSPGQAPYEQYF.

The chain carries TRBV7-2 and TRBJ2-5; TRBD2 is a possible D gene (9 bases). Germline CDR1 and CDR2: SGHTA and FQGNSA. The ends were cut back, 1 base at V and 4 bases at J, with 19 bases in the middle. This CDR3 is 17 amino acids long. The CDR3: CASSLGPSGGTGETQYF. The CDR3 bases are TGTGCCAGCAGCTTAGGTCCCAGCGGGGGGACAGGAGAGACCCAGTACTTC. Based on the CDR3 plus reference TRBV7-2 and TRBJ2-5, the full variable domain is GAGVSQSPSNKVTEKGKDVELRCDPISGHTALYWYRQSLGQGLEFLIYFQGNSAPDKSGLPSDRFSAERTGGSVSTLTIQRTQQEDSAVYLCASSLGPSGGTGETQYFGPGTRLLVL.

The table lists this clonotype with a few counts. The V and J genes are TRBV7-2 and TRBJ2-2, with 7 bases identical to TRBD2. Trimming cost V 5 bases and J 2 bases; bases outside gene matches: 11. The CDR3 has 17 residues. Germline CDR1 and CDR2: SGHTA and FQGNSA. In DNA form, the CDR3 reads TGTGCCAGCAGCGCCCCTGAGCGGGGCGGAAACACCGGGGAGCTGTTTTTT. Residues: CASSAPERGGNTGELFF.

This clonotype has a handful of counts. V is TRBV6-1 and J is TRBJ2-7, with D tentatively TRBD1 or TRBD2 (6 bases each). Deletions cut 8 bases from V and 2 bases from J, with 16 bases between. From germline, CDR1 is MNHNS and CDR2 SASEGT. The CDR3 has 14 residues. The CDR3 protein is CASGPRDTTYEQYF. CDR3 bases: TGTGCCAGCGGTCCGCGGGACACGACCTACGAGCAGTACTTC.

This clonotype has just a few counts. At one of its ends the junction is not consistent with the germline gene, which may arise from a read error. V is TRBV7-7 and J is TRBJ2-1; 7 nucleotides line up with TRBD2. The CDR3 extends over 13 amino acids. Germline CDR1 SSHAT, CDR2 FNYEAQ (reference sequence). The CDR3 DNA sequence: TGTGCTAGCAGTCTTGCTGGAGCGGGGAAGCAGTTCTTC. This encodes CASSLAGAGKQFF. Complete variable domain (other parts from reference TRBV7-7 and TRBJ2-1): GAGVSQSPRYKVTKRGQDVTLRCDPISSHATLYWYQQALGQGPEFLTYFNYEAQPDKSGLPSDRFSAERPEGSISTLTIQRTEQRDSAMYRCASSLAGAGKQFFGPGTRLTVL.